Sequencing of this TCR beta chain was carried out in a study of shared clonotypes between healthy human individuals. Whole-study results and caveats: What naive subsets generally showed was a larger estimated richness than memory subsets showed. Although depth was large, rarefaction showed that sequencing of the sorted subsets was incomplete.

Per the germline V gene, CDR1 is KGHSH and CDR2 is LQKENI. The CDR3 is 11 residues long. Between the trimmed V and J ends, which lost 5 bases and 6 bases, there was a span of 7 bases. As to this clone: The antigen is unknown.

Memory CD4+ cells were the fraction left after CD45RA+ naive selection. Researchers divided each subset's genomic DNA evenly across several immunoSEQ plates. Produced via immunoSEQ multiplex PCR; TCRdb's table is partial and in-frame only. The sample has about 600,000 clones; approximately 97% are singletons. Sequenced: naive CD4+ T cells sorted from blood. Stated subset: CD45RA+ positively selected. The chain combines TRBV18 with TRBJ1-1; D not certain. The source is a woman aged 25 to 45 in good health. As DNA, the CDR3 is TGTGCCAGCTCAGAAGTATCTGAAGCTTTCTTT. It codes for CASSEVSEAFF.